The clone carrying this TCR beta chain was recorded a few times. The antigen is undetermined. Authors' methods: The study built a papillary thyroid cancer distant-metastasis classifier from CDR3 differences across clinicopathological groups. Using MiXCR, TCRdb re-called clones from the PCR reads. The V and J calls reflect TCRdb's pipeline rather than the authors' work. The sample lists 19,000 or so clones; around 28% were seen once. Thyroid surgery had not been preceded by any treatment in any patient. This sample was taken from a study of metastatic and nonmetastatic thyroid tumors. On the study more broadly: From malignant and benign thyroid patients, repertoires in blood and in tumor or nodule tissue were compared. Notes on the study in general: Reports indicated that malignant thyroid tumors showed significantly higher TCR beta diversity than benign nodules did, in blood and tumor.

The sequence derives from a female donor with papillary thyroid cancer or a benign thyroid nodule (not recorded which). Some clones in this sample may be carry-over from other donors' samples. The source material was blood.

CDR3 residues: CTNSRGAGGNTIYF. The CDR3 DNA reads as TGTACCAATTCTCGGGGGGCAGGTGGAAACACCATATATTTT. The chain couples TRBV6-1 to TRBJ1-3; D is possibly TRBD1 (6 bases). Per the germline V gene, CDR1 is MNHNS and CDR2 is SASEGT. This CDR3 contains 14 residues.